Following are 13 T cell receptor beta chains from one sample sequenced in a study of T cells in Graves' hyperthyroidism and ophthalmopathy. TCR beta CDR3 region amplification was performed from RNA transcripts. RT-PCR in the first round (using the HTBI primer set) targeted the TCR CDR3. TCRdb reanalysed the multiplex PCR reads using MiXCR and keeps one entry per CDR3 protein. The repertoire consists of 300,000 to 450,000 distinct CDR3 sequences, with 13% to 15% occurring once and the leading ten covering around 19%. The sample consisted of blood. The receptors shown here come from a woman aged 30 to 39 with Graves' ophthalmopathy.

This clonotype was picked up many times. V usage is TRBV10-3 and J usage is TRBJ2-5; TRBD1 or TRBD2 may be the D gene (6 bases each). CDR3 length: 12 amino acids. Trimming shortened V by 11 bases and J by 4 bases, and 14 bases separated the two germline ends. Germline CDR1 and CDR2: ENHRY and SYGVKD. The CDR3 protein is CASGGGRETQYF. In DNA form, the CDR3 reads TGTGCCTCCGGAGGGGGACGAGAGACCCAGTACTTC.

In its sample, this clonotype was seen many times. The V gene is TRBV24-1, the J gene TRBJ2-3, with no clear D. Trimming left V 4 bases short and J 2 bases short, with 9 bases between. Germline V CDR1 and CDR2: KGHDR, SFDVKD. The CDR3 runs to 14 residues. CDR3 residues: CATSETRNTDTQYF. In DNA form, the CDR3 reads TGTGCCACCAGTGAAACACGGAACACAGATACGCAGTATTTT.

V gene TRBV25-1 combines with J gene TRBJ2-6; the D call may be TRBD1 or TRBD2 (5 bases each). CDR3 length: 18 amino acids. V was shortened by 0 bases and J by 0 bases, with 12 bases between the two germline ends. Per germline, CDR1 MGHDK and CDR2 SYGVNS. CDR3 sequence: CASSEYRDDYSGANVLTF. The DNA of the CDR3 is TGTGCCAGCAGTGAATATAGGGACGACTACTCTGGGGCCAACGTCCTGACTTTC. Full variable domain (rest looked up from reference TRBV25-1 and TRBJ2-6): EADIYQTPRYLVIGTGKKITLECSQTMGHDKMYWYQQDPGMELHLIHYSYGVNSTEKGDLSSESTVSRIRTEHFPLTLESARPSHTSQYLCASSEYRDDYSGANVLTFGAGSRLTVL.

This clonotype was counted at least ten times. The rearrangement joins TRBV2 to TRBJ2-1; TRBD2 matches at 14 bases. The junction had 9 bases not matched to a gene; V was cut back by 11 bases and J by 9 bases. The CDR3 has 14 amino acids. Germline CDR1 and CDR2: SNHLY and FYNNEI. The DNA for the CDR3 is TGTGCCCGACTAGGACTAGCGGGGGGTGGTGAGCAGTTCTTC. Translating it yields CARLGLAGGGEQFF.

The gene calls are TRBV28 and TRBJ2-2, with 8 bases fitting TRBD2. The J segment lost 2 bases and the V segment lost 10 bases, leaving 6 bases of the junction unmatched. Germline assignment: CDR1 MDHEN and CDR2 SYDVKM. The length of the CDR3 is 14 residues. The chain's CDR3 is CATPSGGNTGELFF. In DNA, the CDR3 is TGTGCCACCCCGAGCGGGGGAAACACCGGGGAGCTGTTTTTT.

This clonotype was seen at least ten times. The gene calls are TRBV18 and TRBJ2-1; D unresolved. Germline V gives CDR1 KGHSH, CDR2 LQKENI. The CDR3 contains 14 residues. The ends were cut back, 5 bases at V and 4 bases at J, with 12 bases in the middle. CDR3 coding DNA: TGTGCCAGCTCAAACCGAGACGGGTACAATGAGCAGTTCTTC. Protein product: CASSNRDGYNEQFF. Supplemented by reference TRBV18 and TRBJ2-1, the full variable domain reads NAGVMQNPRHLVRRRGQEARLRCSPMKGHSHVYWYRQLPEEGLKFMVYLQKENIIDESGMPKERFSAEFPKEGPSILRIQQVVRGDSAAYFCASSNRDGYNEQFFGPGTRLTVL.

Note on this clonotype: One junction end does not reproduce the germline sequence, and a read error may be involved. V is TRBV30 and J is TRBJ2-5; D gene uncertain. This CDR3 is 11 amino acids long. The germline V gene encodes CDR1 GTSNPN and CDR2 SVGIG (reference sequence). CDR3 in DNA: TGTGCCAGGAGTGTACTGGAGACCCAGTACTTC. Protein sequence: CARSVLETQYF.

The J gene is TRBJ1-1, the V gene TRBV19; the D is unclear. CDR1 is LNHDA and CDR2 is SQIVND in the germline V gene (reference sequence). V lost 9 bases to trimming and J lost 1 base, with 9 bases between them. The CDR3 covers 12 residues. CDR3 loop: CASRPKNTEAFF. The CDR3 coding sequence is TGTGCCAGCCGACCGAAGAACACTGAAGCTTTCTTT.

CDR3 coding DNA: TGTGCCAGCAGCGTAGCGGAGGGGATCTCCTACGAGCAGTACTTC. Translated, it gives CASSVAEGISYEQYF. This rearrangement joins TRBV9 to TRBJ2-7; D possibly corresponds to TRBD2 (6 bases). In germline, CDR1 is SGDLS, CDR2 YYNGEE. The germline V and J ends were trimmed by 0 bases and 0 bases, with 10 bases remaining between them. This CDR3 comprises 15 residues.

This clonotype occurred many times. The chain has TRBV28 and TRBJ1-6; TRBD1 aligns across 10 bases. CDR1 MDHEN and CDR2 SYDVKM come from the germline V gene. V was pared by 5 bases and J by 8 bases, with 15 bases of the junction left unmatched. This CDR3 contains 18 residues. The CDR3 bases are TGTGCCAGCAGTCCCACCGGGACAGGGGCCCCCGGGGATTCACCCCTCCACTTT. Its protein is CASSPTGTGAPGDSPLHF.

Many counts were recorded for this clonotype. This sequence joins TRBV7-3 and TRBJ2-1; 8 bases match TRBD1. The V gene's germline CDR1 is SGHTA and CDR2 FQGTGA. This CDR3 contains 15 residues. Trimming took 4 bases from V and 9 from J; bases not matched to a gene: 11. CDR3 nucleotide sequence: TGTGCCAGCAGCTCGACAGGGGCCTCAGGGAGTGAGCAGTTCTTC. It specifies CASSSTGASGSEQFF.

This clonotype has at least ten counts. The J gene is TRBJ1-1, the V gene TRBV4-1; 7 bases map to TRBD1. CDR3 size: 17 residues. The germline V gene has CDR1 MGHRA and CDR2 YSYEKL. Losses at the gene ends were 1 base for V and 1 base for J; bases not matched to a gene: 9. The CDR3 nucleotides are TGCGCCAGCAGCCAAGCCGGGACAGCGTACGCGAACACTGAAGCTTTCTTT. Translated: CASSQAGTAYANTEAFF.

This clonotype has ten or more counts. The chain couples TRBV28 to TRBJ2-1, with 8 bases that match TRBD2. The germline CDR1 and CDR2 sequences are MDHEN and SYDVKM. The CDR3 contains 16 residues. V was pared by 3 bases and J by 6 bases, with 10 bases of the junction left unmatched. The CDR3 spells CASSFWRGAQLNEQFF. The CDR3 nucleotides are TGTGCCAGCAGTTTCTGGCGGGGGGCACAACTCAATGAGCAGTTCTTC.